Presented here are 29 T cell receptor beta chains from one specimen sequenced in a study of Ad26.COV2.S vaccination and SARS-CoV-2 variants. Treatment described: around 19 received Ad26.COV2.S at low or high dose, single or two shots; roughly five received placebo; per-sample allocation not given. Each sample was drawn 63 days after the first injection (of vaccine or placebo). The protocol was immunoSEQ multiplex PCR, while the TCRdb copy is restricted to in-frame clones and leaves out a portion. Of some 290,000 clones in the sample, 70% to 90% are singletons; the top ten hold 1.9%. Here the sequenced sample was peripheral blood, taken in a trial of Ad26.COV2.S vaccine versus placebo. These receptor sequences come from a person aged 18-60 years who received the Ad26.COV2.S COVID-19 vaccine or a placebo.

The chain recombines TRBV4-3 with TRBJ1-3; D is ambiguous. The CDR3 runs to 16 residues. V was trimmed by 0 bases and J by 11 bases, leaving 20 bases between them. The germline V gene encodes CDR1 LGHNA and CDR2 YSLEER. The CDR3 DNA reads TGCGCCAGCAGCCAAGATGGGTCGGGGTCGGATACCGCCATATATTTT. It encodes CASSQDGSGSDTAIYF.

The chain has TRBV19 and TRBJ2-7; TRBD2 agrees at 8 bases. V lost 10 bases to trimming and J lost 3 bases; unmatched junction nucleotides: 8. Germline loops: CDR1 LNHDA, CDR2 SQIVND (reference sequence). The CDR3 totals 13 residues. CDR3 protein: CATGGQGIYEQYF. The CDR3 bases are TGTGCCACGGGGGGGCAGGGGATCTACGAGCAGTACTTC.

The chain employs TRBV6-6 and TRBJ1-5, with D possibly TRBD1 on 6 matching bases. CDR1 is MNHNY and CDR2 is SVGAGI in the germline V gene (reference sequence). CDR3 size: 15 residues. Trimming removed 5 bases at V and 1 base at J, with 12 bases between. The DNA for the CDR3 is TGTGCCAGCAGTCCCACAGGGCTCAGCAATCAGCCCCAGCATTTT. Amino acids: CASSPTGLSNQPQHF.

The chain joins TRBV11-3 to TRBJ2-7; weak D call: TRBD1 (6 bases). The CDR3 contains 13 residues. The V gene's germline CDR1 is SGHNT and CDR2 YENEEA. V was clipped by 2 bases and J by 9 bases, with 14 bases between them. This chain's CDR3 is CASSLSQGQGQYF. CDR3 coding DNA: TGTGCCAGCAGCTTATCCCAGGGGCAGGGGCAGTACTTC.

A single count supports this clone. The CDR3 sequence: CASSSRGDGNEQFF. The CDR3 nucleotides read TGTGCCAGCAGCTCCCGGGGGGACGGCAATGAGCAGTTCTTC. The gene calls are TRBV7-3 and TRBJ2-1; 7 nucleotides match TRBD2. CDR1 is SGHTA and CDR2 is FQGTGA in the germline V gene. This CDR3 comprises 14 residues. Trimming took 4 bases from V and 6 from J; bases not matched to a gene: 6.

The V gene is TRBV29-1, the J gene TRBJ1-3, with D perhaps TRBD1 (6 bases). Germline lookup yields CDR1 SQVTM and CDR2 ANQGSEA. Trimming removed 7 bases at V and 8 bases at J, with 15 bases between. The CDR3 totals 12 residues. CDR3 in amino acids: CSATGGADTIYF. The CDR3 DNA is TGCAGCGCCACGGGGGGGGCAGACACCATATATTTT. Full variable domain (outside the CDR3, taken from reference TRBV29-1 and TRBJ1-3): SAVISQKPSRDICQRGTSLTIQCQVDSQVTMMFWYRQQPGQSLTLIATANQGSEATYESGFVIDKFPISRPNLTFSTLTVSNMSPEDSSIYLCSATGGADTIYFGEGSWLTVV.

The chain carries TRBV10-3 and TRBJ2-1; TRBD2 matches 12 bases. Germline lookup yields CDR1 ENHRY and CDR2 SYGVKD. CDR3 size: 15 residues. J was trimmed by 10 bases and V by 3 bases; bases with no gene match: 7. CDR3 loop: CAISERLAGGMEQFF. CDR3 coding DNA: TGTGCCATCAGTGAACGGCTAGCGGGGGGGATGGAGCAGTTCTTC.

This clone was found once. V and J are TRBV19 and TRBJ1-5; TRBD1 agrees at 8 bases. V lost 5 bases, J lost 7 bases, and 7 bases stayed unmatched. Looked up from germline, CDR1 is LNHDA and CDR2 is SQIVND (reference sequence). CDR3 length equals 14 residues. Here the CDR3 DNA reads TGTGCCAGTAGTCCGACAGGGGTCACGCAGCCCCAGCATTTT. The encoded protein is CASSPTGVTQPQHF.

Written as DNA, the CDR3 is TGTGCCAGCAGTTCCGGGGGACAGGGGGCCACTGAAGCTTTCTTT. Protein: CASSSGGQGATEAFF. The rearrangement uses TRBV6-5 and TRBJ1-1; TRBD1 matches at 12 bases. Trimming removed 4 bases from V and 4 bases from J; junction bases left unmatched: 4. CDR3 length: 15 residues. Germline V gives CDR1 MNHEY, CDR2 SVGAGI.

This chain connects TRBV16 to TRBJ2-2, with 8 bases lining up with TRBD2. This CDR3 has 16 amino acids. CDR1 is KGHSY, CDR2 FQNENV, per germline. With V trimmed by 2 bases and J by 0 bases, 2 bases remained unmatched. Written as DNA, the CDR3 is TGTGCCAGCAGCCAACGGGGGGGCGCGAACACCGGGGAGCTGTTTTTT. Translating it yields CASSQRGGANTGELFF.

The CDR3 DNA reads as TGTGCCAGCAGCCCCAGTGGGGGGCCTCCTCATAGCAATCAGCCCCAGCATTTT. Translated: CASSPSGGPPHSNQPQHF. The rearrangement links TRBV9 to TRBJ1-5; D is possibly TRBD1 (6 bases). The germline V gene has CDR1 SGDLS and CDR2 YYNGEE. V shed 4 bases and J shed 0 bases, with 20 bases lying between them. The CDR3 length is 18 residues.

The chain has TRBV7-2 and TRBJ2-4; D may be TRBD1 or TRBD2 (7 bases each). Germline lookup yields CDR1 SGHTA and CDR2 FQGNSA. Trimming cost V 5 bases and J 8 bases, with 13 bases left between them. The length of the CDR3 is 13 residues. The CDR3 region is CASSKQGRDIQYF. CDR3 coding DNA: TGTGCCAGCAGCAAACAGGGGAGGGACATTCAGTACTTC.

The rearrangement uses TRBV5-6 and TRBJ1-4, with a possible D match to TRBD1 (6 bases). Germline-derived CDR1 and CDR2 are SGHDT and YYEEEE. The V and J ends lost 3 bases and 8 bases respectively, with 8 bases between them. The CDR3 contains 12 residues. The CDR3: CASSSDSEKLFF. CDR3 DNA sequence: TGTGCCAGCAGCTCGGACAGCGAAAAACTGTTTTTT.

This rearrangement joins TRBV19 to TRBJ2-3; D is undetermined. V gave up 4 bases and J gave up 10 bases, with 18 bases separating them. This CDR3 comprises 14 residues. Looked up from germline, CDR1 is LNHDA and CDR2 is SQIVND (reference sequence). In DNA form, the CDR3 reads TGTGCCAGTAGTACCCGCCATGGCCAAGCCTCGCAGTATTTT. It codes for CASSTRHGQASQYF.

The rearrangement uses TRBV18 and TRBJ2-7; possible D gene TRBD1, 5 bases. The CDR3 length is 15 residues. Germline V gene data show CDR1 as KGHSH and CDR2 as LQKENI. Trimming took 3 bases from V and 5 from J, leaving 17 bases between them. The CDR3 is CASSPQGLSPNEQYF. CDR3 in DNA: TGTGCCAGCTCACCTCAGGGCCTCTCCCCCAACGAGCAGTACTTC.

Regarding this clone: The same CDR3 also results from other DNA sequences found in this sample. The chain is built from TRBV23-1 and TRBJ2-3; possible D gene TRBD2, 5 bases. TRBV23-1 counts as an open reading frame of uncertain function. Trimming removed 6 bases from V and 2 bases from J, with 12 bases in between. The CDR3 loop spans 14 amino acids. This CDR3 is CASREDRATDTQYF. The CDR3 DNA is TGCGCCAGCAGGGAGGATAGGGCCACAGATACGCAGTATTTT.

The V and J genes are TRBV3-1 (or the pseudogene TRBV3-2) and TRBJ2-7; 8 positions match TRBD2. This CDR3 is built from 14 residues. Per germline, CDR1 LGHDT and CDR2 YNNKEL (reference sequence). With 6 bases clipped from V and 6 bases from J, the junction kept 10 bases outside the gene matches. The CDR3 here is CASSSGGPQSEQYF. For the CDR3, the DNA is TGTGCCAGCAGTTCGGGGGGGCCACAGTCCGAGCAGTACTTC.

The chain uses TRBV23-1 and TRBJ2-1; D is uncertain. TRBV23-1 is noted as an ORF with a role that remains uncertain. With 0 bases removed from V and 5 bases from J, the gap between germline ends came to 14 bases. The CDR3 is made up of 16 amino acids. The CDR3, as DNA: TGCGCCAGCAGTCAATCGTGGCTTACCCTACACAATGAGCAGTTCTTC. This encodes CASSQSWLTLHNEQFF.

This chain links TRBV7-8 with TRBJ1-5; no clear D gene. The V gene's germline CDR1 is SGHVS and CDR2 FQNEAQ. Trimming left V 5 bases short and J 4 bases short, with 15 bases between. The CDR3 runs to 15 residues. The CDR3 protein is CASSPGVDRNQPQHF. In nucleotides, the CDR3 is TGTGCCAGCAGCCCTGGGGTTGACCGGAATCAGCCCCAGCATTTT.

V usage is TRBV7-6 and J usage is TRBJ2-3; the match to TRBD1 covers 9 bases. There are 15 residues in the CDR3. CDR1 is SGHVS and CDR2 is FNYEAQ in the germline V gene. The V segment lost 5 bases and the J segment 4 bases; nucleotides outside the gene matches: 7. CDR3 amino acids: CASSAGQGIPDTQYF. CDR3 nucleotide sequence: TGTGCCAGCAGCGCGGGACAGGGAATCCCAGATACGCAGTATTTT.

This clone came up once. The V gene is TRBV6-6, the J gene TRBJ1-2; 11 nucleotides line up with TRBD1. V trimming: 5 bases; J trimming: 8 bases; junction bases outside the gene matches: 10. The germline V gene encodes CDR1 MNHNY and CDR2 SVGAGI (reference sequence). The length of the CDR3 is 15 residues. The CDR3 DNA reads as TGTGCCAGCAGTGACGGGACAGGGGGGGGCAGCGGCTACACCTTC. Protein: CASSDGTGGGSGYTF.

The chain couples TRBV11-3 to TRBJ1-3; D ambiguous. The V and J ends lost 6 bases and 2 bases respectively, with 8 bases between them. The CDR3 sequence is 13 residues long. Germline lookup yields CDR1 SGHNT and CDR2 YENEEA. The CDR3 sequence: CASSRSAGNTIYF. Here the CDR3 DNA reads TGTGCCAGCAGTAGAAGCGCTGGAAACACCATATATTTT.

The chain combines TRBV6-2 or TRBV6-3 with TRBJ1-1; no definite D call. This CDR3 is 12 amino acids long. In germline, CDR1 is MNHEY, CDR2 SVGEGT. Deletions cut 4 bases from V and 10 bases from J, with 13 bases between. CDR3: CASSSSDSGAFF. CDR3 DNA sequence: TGTGCCAGCAGTTCCTCCGACTCGGGAGCTTTCTTT.

V gene TRBV11-1 combines with J gene TRBJ2-5; D may match TRBD1 or TRBD2 (6 bases each). CDR1 and CDR2 (germline): SGHAT, FQDESV (reference sequence). The CDR3 has 14 amino acids. V was shortened by 2 bases and J by 4 bases, with 11 bases between the two germline ends. The CDR3 sequence: CASSLLRGRETQYF. The CDR3 nucleotides read TGTGCCAGCAGCTTACTACGGGGGCGAGAGACCCAGTACTTC.

J is TRBJ2-1 and V is TRBV18; perhaps TRBD1 as D (5 bases). CDR3 length equals 16 residues. Germline V gives CDR1 KGHSH, CDR2 LQKENI. V shed 6 bases and J shed 6 bases, with 21 bases lying between them. CDR3 sequence reads: CASSNLFGRAPNEQFF. The CDR3 nucleotides are TGTGCCAGCTCGAACCTGTTTGGCAGGGCTCCCAATGAGCAGTTCTTC.

The V and J genes are TRBV5-1 and TRBJ1-2; possibly TRBD1 for D (6 bases). The germline V gene has CDR1 SGHRS and CDR2 YFSETQ. V lost 4 bases and J lost 5, with 18 bases in between. The length of the CDR3 is 15 residues. Here the CDR3 reads CASSTPTGYPYGYTF. The CDR3 coding sequence is TGCGCCAGCAGCACACCGACAGGCTACCCATATGGCTACACCTTC.

This chain uses TRBV27 with TRBJ1-1; D remains unclear. The CDR3 consists of 17 residues. Trimming cost V 0 bases and J 2 bases, with 16 bases left between them. Looked up from germline, CDR1 is MNHEY and CDR2 is SMNVEV (reference sequence). The CDR3 protein is CASSLSSPRKGNTEAFF. The CDR3 nucleotides read TGTGCCAGCAGTTTATCCTCCCCACGGAAGGGCAACACTGAAGCTTTCTTT.

The chain employs TRBV5-1 and TRBJ2-1; D is undetermined. Trimming took off 2 bases at V and 9 bases at J, with 6 bases between the two ends. Germline V gene lookup returns CDR1 SGHRS and CDR2 YFSETQ. The CDR3 is 11 amino acids. The CDR3, as DNA: TGCGCCAGCAGCTTTAGGGCTGAGCAGTTCTTC. Its translation: CASSFRAEQFF.

This rearrangement joins TRBV6-2 or TRBV6-3 to TRBJ2-1, with 7 bases lining up with TRBD2. The CDR3 consists of 11 residues. Germline lookup yields CDR1 MNHEY and CDR2 SVGEGT. Trimming at V came to 6 bases and at J to 9 bases, leaving 2 bases not matched to a gene. As DNA, the CDR3 is TGTGCCAGCAGCACTAGCGCTGAGCAGTTCTTC. It is translated as CASSTSAEQFF.